A single sample gave rise to the 25 T cell receptor beta chains below, sequenced in a study of Graves' ophthalmopathy and Graves' hyperthyroidism. Transcripts of RNA were the source for amplifying TCR beta CDR3 regions. First-round RT-PCR employed HTBI primers, with a second-round multiplex PCR after it. In TCRdb, the multiplex PCR reads were re-called with MiXCR into one record per CDR3 protein. The sample lists about 500,000 distinct CDR3 sequences; about 15% were seen once. Sample: blood. These receptors all stem from a woman in her 30s with Graves' ophthalmopathy.

This clonotype was picked up many times. The V gene is TRBV6-2 or TRBV6-3, the J gene TRBJ2-7, with D hard to call. V gave up 0 bases and J gave up 4 bases, with 19 bases separating them. This CDR3 has 17 residues. Germline assignment: CDR1 MNHEY and CDR2 SVGEGT. CDR3 amino acids: CASSYSWLTHKTYEQYF. The CDR3, as DNA: TGTGCCAGCAGTTACTCGTGGCTAACCCACAAGACATACGAGCAGTACTTC.

At least ten counts were recorded for this clonotype. The chain has TRBV9 and TRBJ2-7; TRBD1 matches 12 bases. V trimming: 2 bases; J trimming: 5 bases; junction bases outside the gene matches: 8. The germline V gene has CDR1 SGDLS and CDR2 YYNGEE. The CDR3 extends over 16 amino acids. This CDR3 reads CASSVGQGAVADEQYF. The CDR3 nucleotides read TGTGCCAGCAGCGTGGGACAGGGGGCTGTCGCCGACGAGCAGTACTTC.

This clonotype was counted only a few times. The J gene is TRBJ1-6, the V gene TRBV6-5; D gene uncertain. CDR1 and CDR2 from the germline V gene are MNHEY and SVGAGI. Trimming took off 0 bases at V and 4 bases at J, with 13 bases between the two ends. This CDR3 spans 17 amino acids. CDR3 residues: CASSYSKGLEYNSPLHF. CDR3 nucleotide sequence: TGTGCCAGCAGTTACTCGAAAGGTCTGGAGTATAATTCACCCCTCCACTTT.

The rearrangement uses TRBV20-1 and TRBJ1-2; D might be TRBD1 (6 bases). This CDR3 region has 14 residues. CDR1 is DFQATT and CDR2 is SNEGSKA in the germline V gene (reference sequence). Trimming took 0 bases from V and 4 from J, leaving 12 bases between them. The CDR3 region has the DNA TGCAGTGCTAGAGATCCCAGGGGAAGCTATGGCTACACCTTC. Residues: CSARDPRGSYGYTF.

This clonotype was seen many times. One end of the junction varies from germline; a read error may be responsible. This chain connects TRBV6-5 to TRBJ1-1; tentative D call: TRBD1 (6 bases). This CDR3 has 14 residues. CDR1 is MNHEY, CDR2 SVGAGI, per germline. The CDR3 here is CASSDSQGNTEAFF. The CDR3 DNA reads TGTGCCAGCAGTGACTCACAGGGTAACACTGAAGCTTTCTTT.

This clonotype was seen at least ten times. V usage is TRBV29-1 and J usage is TRBJ1-5, with 9 nucleotides matching TRBD1. The V gene's germline CDR1 is SQVTM and CDR2 ANQGSEA. J lost 7 bases, V lost 5 bases, and 6 bases had no gene match. This CDR3 has 13 amino acids. The CDR3 protein is CSVIQGARQPQHF. The DNA for the CDR3 is TGCAGCGTTATACAGGGGGCGCGGCAGCCCCAGCATTTT.

Many counts were recorded for this clonotype. This chain connects TRBV6-1 to TRBJ1-5, with D perhaps matching TRBD1 (5 bases). The CDR3 contains 12 residues. In germline, CDR1 is MNHNS, CDR2 SASEGT. V was trimmed by 9 bases and J by 8 bases, leaving 14 bases between them. CDR3 loop: CASRDSHEPQHF. The CDR3 nucleotides are TGTGCCAGTCGAGACAGCCACGAGCCCCAGCATTTT.

Many counts were recorded for this clonotype. The genes are TRBV28 and TRBJ1-5; D is undetermined. V gave up 5 bases and J gave up 4 bases, with 6 bases separating them. Per the germline V gene, CDR1 is MDHEN and CDR2 is SYDVKM. This CDR3 spans 12 amino acids. The CDR3 nucleotides are TGTGCCAGCAGTCAAACAAATCAGCCCCAGCATTTT. Its protein is CASSQTNQPQHF.

About this clonotype itself: The conserved closing phenylalanine or tryptophan is absent in this CDR3, likely reflecting a read error. Because the CDR3's place on the DNA is in doubt, the DNA is left out and the CDR3 is given as listed by TCRdb. V gene TRBV6-1 combines with J gene TRBJ1-1; the D call in the table, TRBD1, was not verified against the DNA. CDR1 and CDR2 (germline): MNHNS, SASEGT. The CDR3 spans 15 residues, counting both ends. This chain's CDR3 is CASRQPGQGASTSFL.

This clonotype showed up many times. The chain links TRBV28 to TRBJ2-7; weak D call: TRBD2 (6 bases). CDR3 length equals 15 residues. Trimming removed 6 bases at V and 2 bases at J, with 17 bases between. Germline values: CDR1 MDHEN, CDR2 SYDVKM. This chain's CDR3 is CASSPHSSDAYEQYF. Here the CDR3 DNA reads TGTGCCAGCAGCCCACACTCTAGCGATGCCTACGAGCAGTACTTC.

CDR3 loop: CASSAVVSWAEAFF. CDR3 nucleotides: TGTGCCAGCAGCGCGGTGGTTAGTTGGGCTGAAGCTTTCTTT. The rearrangement uses TRBV6-1 and TRBJ1-1; no clear D gene. Looked up from germline, CDR1 is MNHNS and CDR2 is SASEGT. V gave up 6 bases and J gave up 6 bases, with 17 bases separating them. The CDR3 runs 14 residues.

With regard to this clonotype: A much larger clone sits a single nucleotide away, making a read error possible. This chain links TRBV6-1 with TRBJ2-5; 10 bases fit TRBD2. CDR1 MNHNS and CDR2 SASEGT come from the germline V gene. The CDR3 has 16 residues. Here the CDR3 reads CASRLSGGDIIETQDF. DNA of the CDR3: TGTGCCAGCAGATTAAGCGGGGGGGATATTATCGAGACCCAGGACTTC.

This clonotype has at least ten counts. The rearrangement uses TRBV6-1 and TRBJ2-5; D unclear. Per the germline V gene, CDR1 is MNHNS and CDR2 is SASEGT. This CDR3 comprises 14 residues. V was clipped by 2 bases and J by 1 base, with 8 bases between them. This CDR3 is CASSENRAQETQYF. CDR3 coding DNA: TGTGCCAGCAGTGAAAACCGGGCCCAAGAGACCCAGTACTTC.

This clonotype appeared many times. The chain combines TRBV9 with TRBJ1-2, with TRBD1 matching over 7 bases. Trimming removed 3 bases from V and 2 bases from J; junction bases left unmatched: 4. The CDR3 has 14 amino acids. Germline-derived CDR1 and CDR2 are SGDLS and YYNGEE. The CDR3 region has the DNA TGTGCCAGCAGCGCGACGGGACAGAACTATGGCTACACCTTC. Translation gives CASSATGQNYGYTF.

This clonotype appeared many times. J is TRBJ1-6 and V is TRBV27; D is ambiguous. Germline V gene sequence: CDR1 MNHEY, CDR2 SMNVEV (reference sequence). The CDR3 spans 15 residues. Trimming took 3 bases from V and 8 from J, leaving 14 bases between them. CDR3 protein: CASSFATATYSPLHF. The CDR3 nucleotides are TGTGCCAGCAGTTTCGCGACGGCAACTTATTCACCCCTCCACTTT.

This clonotype was found many times. CDR3 coding DNA: TGTGCCAGCAGTGACGACGGTAACTATGGCTACACCTTC. Amino acid sequence: CASSDDGNYGYTF. The rearrangement uses TRBV28 and TRBJ1-2; D unresolved. The V and J ends lost 5 bases and 1 base respectively, with 8 bases between them. The CDR3 is 13 amino acids. Germline CDR1 MDHEN, CDR2 SYDVKM.

This clonotype was recorded many times. The V call is TRBV20-1, the J call TRBJ2-5, with 7 bases matching TRBD2. Germline V gene lookup returns CDR1 DFQATT and CDR2 SNEGSKA (reference sequence). The CDR3 sequence is 16 residues long. Trimming cost V 0 bases and J 5 bases; bases outside gene matches: 12. The CDR3 loop reads CSARDRSSGRRETQYF. The CDR3 DNA sequence: TGCAGTGCTAGAGATCGATCTAGCGGCAGAAGGGAGACCCAGTACTTC.

V gene TRBV6-4 combines with J gene TRBJ2-4; maybe TRBD1 (6 bases). The end of the DNA fits TRBJ2-7 better, so the J call may be wrong. Germline CDR1 reads MRHNA; CDR2 reads SNTAGT. The CDR3 is 19 amino acids. CDR3 protein: CASSPRGSRVGHHSYEQYF. In DNA form, the CDR3 reads TGTGCCAGCAGTCCTAGGGGGTCCAGGGTCGGCCACCATTCCTACGAGCAGTACTTC.

This clonotype came up many times. This CDR3 is CASSLTGVDTEAFF. The CDR3 DNA reads as TGTGCCAGCAGTTTAACCGGGGTGGACACTGAAGCTTTCTTT. This rearrangement joins TRBV28 to TRBJ1-1, with unresolved D. Germline V gives CDR1 MDHEN, CDR2 SYDVKM. This CDR3 has 14 residues. Trimming pared 2 bases from V and 3 bases from J, leaving 10 bases between.

In its sample, this clonotype was seen many times. CDR3 region: CASSPPNTGELFF. Here the CDR3 DNA reads TGTGCCAGCAGTCCACCGAACACCGGGGAGCTGTTTTTT. V is TRBV12-3 or TRBV12-4 and J is TRBJ2-2, with D hard to call. The CDR3 runs to 13 residues. The V end was cut by 5 bases, the J end by 0 bases, with 4 bases between.

The table lists this clonotype with a few counts. The gene calls are TRBV27 and TRBJ2-2; 14 nucleotides align to TRBD2. CDR3 length equals 18 residues. The germline CDR1 and CDR2 sequences are MNHEY and SMNVEV (reference sequence). The ends lost 5 bases at V and 3 bases at J; junction bases unmatched: 8. For the CDR3, the DNA is TGTGCCAGCAGTCCAGGACTAGCGGGGGGCATGTACACCGGGGAGCTGTTTTTT. It specifies CASSPGLAGGMYTGELFF.

The chain is built from TRBV5-1 and TRBJ2-2; TRBD1 aligns across 9 bases. The CDR3 loop spans 15 amino acids. Looked up from germline, CDR1 is SGHRS and CDR2 is YFSETQ. With V trimmed by 1 base and J by 5 bases, 3 bases remained unmatched. CDR3 in DNA: TGCGCCAGCAGCTTGACAGGGGGCCGTACCGGGGAGCTGTTTTTT. Amino acids: CASSLTGGRTGELFF.

This clonotype was recorded at least ten times. J is TRBJ2-2 and V is TRBV24-1; tentative D call: TRBD2 (6 bases). The V gene's germline CDR1 is KGHDR and CDR2 SFDVKD. V shed 7 bases and J shed 4 bases, with 12 bases lying between them. The CDR3 is 14 amino acids. CDR3 in DNA: TGTGCCACCAGGACGGGACTCCCCACCGGGGAGCTGTTTTTT. Protein: CATRTGLPTGELFF.

The table lists this clonotype with many counts. The chain's CDR3 is CASSPGLAGVGELFF. The CDR3 DNA reads TGTGCCAGCAGTCCCGGACTAGCGGGAGTGGGGGAGCTGTTTTTT. The V and J genes are TRBV27 and TRBJ2-2, with 13 positions matching TRBD2. J was trimmed by 8 bases and V by 5 bases; bases with no gene match: 5. Germline values: CDR1 MNHEY, CDR2 SMNVEV (reference sequence). This CDR3 is 15 amino acids long.

This clonotype has ten or more counts. Relative to the germline gene, one junction end is altered; a read error may explain this. This chain connects TRBV2 to TRBJ1-2, with D tentatively TRBD1 (5 bases). The CDR3 is 16 residues long. In germline, CDR1 is SNHLY, CDR2 FYNNEI. CDR3 sequence reads: CASGEVGREGDYGYTF. CDR3 DNA sequence: TGTGCCAGCGGTGAGGTGGGCAGGGAAGGAGACTATGGCTACACCTTC.